One and the same sample provided the 8 T cell receptor beta chains below, sequenced in a study of identical twins (dated by TCRdb to 2016 to 2017). Libraries were made using 5' RACE. Sequencing took place on an Illumina HiSeq 2000. The public sequencing data were trimmed at Q25 with fastp and processed into clonotypes with MiXCR by TCRdb, which kept only in-frame beta chains. Every distinct CDR3 protein forms one entry, paired with its most common genes and DNA. The sample contains 310,000 or so distinct CDR3 sequences, less than 9.5% of them found a single time. The ten largest clones represent roughly 7% of the sample. In addition, the sample was reused for a study of yellow fever vaccine responses in identical twins.

Input material: CD8+ T cells sorted from blood. The receptors were sampled from a woman aged 18 to 35 in good health.

This clonotype showed up many times. The chain combines TRBV5-1 with TRBJ2-2, with 12 bases aligning to TRBD2. The CDR3 totals 17 residues. The ends lost 4 bases at V and 0 bases at J; junction bases unmatched: 4. Germline CDR1 and CDR2: SGHRS and YFSETQ. The CDR3 DNA is TGCGCCAGCAGCCTGAGGACTAGCGGGGCGAACACCGGGGAGCTGTTTTTT. The encoded protein is CASSLRTSGANTGELFF.

This clonotype was detected only a few times. The chain's CDR3 is CSVGTSGDPISYNEQFF. The CDR3 DNA follows: TGCAGCGTCGGGACTAGCGGCGACCCGATCTCCTACAATGAGCAGTTCTTC. The chain combines TRBV29-1 with TRBJ2-1, with 11 positions matching TRBD2. CDR1 is SQVTM and CDR2 is ANQGSEA in the germline V gene. The length of the CDR3 is 17 residues. Trimming at V came to 6 bases and at J to 0 bases, leaving 10 bases not matched to a gene.

This CDR3 is CSAFGQDTGELFF. The CDR3 DNA sequence: TGCAGTGCTTTCGGACAGGACACCGGGGAGCTGTTTTTT. V and J are TRBV20-1 and TRBJ2-2; 7 bases match TRBD1. Germline CDR1 and CDR2: DFQATT and SNEGSKA (reference sequence). J lost 3 bases, V lost 5 bases, and 3 bases had no gene match. This CDR3 contains 13 residues.

This clonotype has a handful of counts. The J gene is TRBJ2-1, the V gene TRBV19, with a tentative D call TRBD2 (5 bases). CDR1 is LNHDA and CDR2 is SQIVND in the germline V gene (reference sequence). V was pared by 6 bases and J by 10 bases, with 19 bases between. The length of the CDR3 is 14 residues. CDR3 nucleotide sequence: TGTGCCAGTAGATTTCCATCCGGGGAAGGGGAGCAGTTCTTC. Its protein product is CASRFPSGEGEQFF. Looking up the rest from reference TRBV19 and TRBJ2-1 gives the full variable domain: DGGITQSPKYLFRKEGQNVTLSCEQNLNHDAMYWYRQDPGQGLRLIYYSQIVNDFQKGDIAEGYSVSREKKESFPLTVTSAQKNPTAFYLCASRFPSGEGEQFFGPGTRLTVL.

This clonotype was recorded a few times. The CDR3 DNA reads TGTGCCAGCAGGGATCTAGCGGGGGGGCTTAATGAGCAGTTCTTC. Its translation: CASRDLAGGLNEQFF. J is TRBJ2-1 and V is TRBV7-2; TRBD2 agrees at 12 bases. This CDR3 region has 15 residues. Germline V CDR1 and CDR2: SGHTA, FQGNSA. V lost 6 bases and J lost 7; bases outside the gene matches: 7. Supplemented by reference TRBV7-2 and TRBJ2-1, the full variable domain reads GAGVSQSPSNKVTEKGKDVELRCDPISGHTALYWYRQSLGQGLEFLIYFQGNSAPDKSGLPSDRFSAERTGGSVSTLTIQRTQQEDSAVYLCASRDLAGGLNEQFFGPGTRLTVL.

The V and J genes are TRBV7-9 and TRBJ2-5; no reliable D call. Germline V gene data show CDR1 as SEHNR and CDR2 as FQNEAQ (reference sequence). Trimming stripped 2 bases from V and 4 bases from J, with 5 bases between. This CDR3 region has 12 residues. CDR3 in DNA: TGTGCCAGCAGCTTATATATAGAGACCCAGTACTTC. It is translated as CASSLYIETQYF. Combining the CDR3 with reference TRBV7-9 and TRBJ2-5 gives the whole variable domain DTGVSQNPRHKITKRGQNVTFRCDPISEHNRLYWYRQTLGQGPEFLTYFQNEAQLEKSRLLSDRFSAERPKGSFSTLEIQRTEQGDSAMYLCASSLYIETQYFGPGTRLLVL.

The chain recombines TRBV27 with TRBJ2-7, with no clear D. Between the trimmed V and J ends, which lost 5 bases and 5 bases, there was a span of 10 bases. This CDR3 is 12 amino acids long. The germline CDR1 and CDR2 sequences are MNHEY and SMNVEV (reference sequence). The CDR3 coding sequence is TGTGCCAGCAGTCCGGGTCTTAACGAGCAGTACTTC. It yields the protein CASSPGLNEQYF.

This clonotype was recorded many times. This chain connects TRBV9 to TRBJ2-3; 10 bases are a match to TRBD2. CDR3 length: 18 amino acids. The ends lost 0 bases at V and 1 base at J; junction bases unmatched: 8. Germline lookup yields CDR1 SGDLS and CDR2 YYNGEE. DNA for the CDR3: TGTGCCAGCAGCGTAGAATTTGAGCGGGGGGGCGGCACAGATACGCAGTATTTT. Its translation is CASSVEFERGGGTDTQYF.